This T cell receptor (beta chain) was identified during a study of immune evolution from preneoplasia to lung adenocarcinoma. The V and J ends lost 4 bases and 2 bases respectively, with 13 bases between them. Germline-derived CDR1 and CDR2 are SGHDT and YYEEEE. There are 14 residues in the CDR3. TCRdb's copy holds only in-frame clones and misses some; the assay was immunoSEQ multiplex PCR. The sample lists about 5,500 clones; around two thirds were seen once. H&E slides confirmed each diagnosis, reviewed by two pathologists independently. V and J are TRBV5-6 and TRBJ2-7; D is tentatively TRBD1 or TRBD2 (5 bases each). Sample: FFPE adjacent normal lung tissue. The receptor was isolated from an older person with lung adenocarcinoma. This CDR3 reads CASSPPGRPYEQYF. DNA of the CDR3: TGTGCCAGCAGCCCCCCGGGGCGGCCCTACGAGCAGTACTTC.